This T cell receptor beta chain was captured by sequencing in a study of prognosis after radiotherapy for stage I lung cancer. Study information: The tumor diagnosis was squamous cell carcinoma for seven or eight patients and adenocarcinoma for about a dozen. General study findings and limits: Counted unique TCR clones declined after stereotactic body radiation therapy (median approximately 9,600 versus 7,200).

This CDR3 contains 15 residues. Trimming cost V 1 base and J 4 bases; bases outside gene matches: 7. In this sample, this clonotype turned up many times. Its antigen is unknown. Amplification of TCR beta CDR3 from genomic DNA used two-round multiplex PCR. Primers specific to each TRBV and TRBJ gene drove first-round PCR. TCRdb reprocessed the multiplex PCR reads with MiXCR, giving one entry per CDR3 protein. Here the sample spans fewer than 40,000 distinct CDR3 sequences, around 30% being singletons. The V call is TRBV12-3 or TRBV12-4, the J call TRBJ2-7; TRBD2 aligns across 7 bases. The specimen was PBMCs, collected before or after stereotactic body radiation therapy (not recorded which). The sequence was obtained from a donor of 50 years or more with non-small cell lung cancer. The CDR3 nucleotides are TGTGCCAGCAGTTTAGAAGGGACTATAGCATACGAGCAGTACTTC. Encoded protein: CASSLEGTIAYEQYF.